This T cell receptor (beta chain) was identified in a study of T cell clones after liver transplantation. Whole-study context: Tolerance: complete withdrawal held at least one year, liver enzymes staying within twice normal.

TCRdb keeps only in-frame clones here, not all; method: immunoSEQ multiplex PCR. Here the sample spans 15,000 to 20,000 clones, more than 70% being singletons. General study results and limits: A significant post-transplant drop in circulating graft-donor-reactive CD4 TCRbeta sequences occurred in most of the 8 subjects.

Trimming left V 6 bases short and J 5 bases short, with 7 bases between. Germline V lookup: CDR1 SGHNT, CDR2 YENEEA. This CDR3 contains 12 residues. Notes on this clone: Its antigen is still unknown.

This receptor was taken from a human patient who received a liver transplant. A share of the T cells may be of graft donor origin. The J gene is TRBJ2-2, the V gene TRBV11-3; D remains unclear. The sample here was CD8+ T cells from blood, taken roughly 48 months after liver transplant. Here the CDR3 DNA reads TGTGCCAGCAGTCGAAGAACCGGGGAGCTGTTTTTT. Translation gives CASSRRTGELFF.